This T cell receptor beta chain was captured in a study of cytomegalovirus exposure and HLA in healthy donors. Study context: Prior work identified 120 million or so unique TCR beta sequences in approximately 200 million T cells. Study-wide results and caveats: Within an earlier analysis, most TCR beta V segments proved productive either about 90% or about 30% of the time.

Researchers ran the PCR with 60 Vbeta and 13 Jbeta primers. In the original processing: About 11 million of around 85 million unique TCR beta chains were shared, per a later count. The protocol was immunoSEQ multiplex PCR, while the TCRdb copy is restricted to in-frame clones and leaves out a portion. For V, J and clone size, that table is used; D and trimming come from the DNA. The table has tens of thousands of clones, almost 80% seen once. Concerning this clone itself: Its antigen is undetermined.

Trimming took 5 bases from V and 8 from J, leaving 21 bases between them. Looked up from germline, CDR1 is LNHNV and CDR2 is YYDKDF (reference sequence). This CDR3 has 15 amino acids. These donors counted as nominally healthy when sampled, but unrecorded immune exposures were likely. V usage is TRBV15 and J usage is TRBJ1-2; D possibly corresponds to TRBD1 (6 bases). The TCR was taken from a woman aged 40 to 50 in good health and CMV-seropositive. The sample was PBMCs. For the CDR3, the DNA is TGTGCCACCAGCGGAGCCCCCGGGACAACAAGAGGCTACACCTTC. Its protein is CATSGAPGTTRGYTF.